This entry lists 27 T cell receptor beta chains sequenced from one sample in a study of cytomegalovirus exposure and HLA in healthy donors. Use of 60 Vbeta and 13 Jbeta primers characterized the PCR. The protocol was immunoSEQ multiplex PCR, while the TCRdb copy is restricted to in-frame clones and leaves out a portion. Among 90,000 to 150,000 clones listed, over 75% were seen once. Input material: PBMCs. All receptors come from a man in his late teens or twenties in good health and CMV-seropositive.

The V call is TRBV2, the J call TRBJ1-6, with D maybe TRBD1 (5 bases). The CDR3 has 13 amino acids. CDR1 is SNHLY, CDR2 FYNNEI, per germline. With 10 bases removed from V and 5 bases from J, the gap between germline ends came to 12 bases. As DNA, the CDR3 is TGTGCCACCGAGACAGCTAATAATTCACCCCTCCACTTT. Translated, it gives CATETANNSPLHF.

CDR3 region: CASSLGAGSTDTQYF. CDR3 nucleotide sequence: TGTGCCAGCAGCTTAGGGGCAGGAAGCACAGATACGCAGTATTTT. The chain is built from TRBV11-3 and TRBJ2-3, with D unclear. This CDR3 comprises 15 residues. The germline V and J ends were trimmed by 1 base and 0 bases, with 8 bases remaining between them. The germline gives CDR1 SGHNT, CDR2 YENEEA.

The chain uses TRBV7-9 and TRBJ2-2; 10 bases are shared with TRBD2. V was clipped by 2 bases and J by 1 base; unmatched bases: 1. Germline lookup yields CDR1 SEHNR and CDR2 FQNEAQ (reference sequence). This CDR3 is built from 16 residues. CDR3: CASSLTSGENTGELFF. In DNA form, the CDR3 reads TGTGCCAGCAGCTTAACTAGCGGGGAGAACACCGGGGAGCTGTTTTTT.

The V and J genes are TRBV29-1 and TRBJ2-1; TRBD2 agrees at 8 bases. The length of the CDR3 is 11 residues. Per germline, CDR1 SQVTM and CDR2 ANQGSEA. Unmatched junction bases numbered 6, after V lost 8 bases and J lost 9 bases. CDR3 residues: CSSLGGGEQFF. The CDR3 DNA follows: TGCAGCTCCCTCGGGGGGGGTGAGCAGTTCTTC.

The chain uses TRBV13 and TRBJ2-1; 10 bases are shared with TRBD2. Germline trimming cut 5 bases from V and 8 bases from J; bases unmatched to any gene: 9. Germline values: CDR1 PRHDT, CDR2 FYEKMQ (reference sequence). CDR3 length equals 15 residues. The CDR3 is CASSLERGGRDEQFF. The CDR3 DNA reads as TGTGCCAGCAGCCTTGAGCGGGGGGGCCGGGATGAGCAGTTCTTC.

The CDR3 sequence is CASSRDLNTEAFF. The DNA for the CDR3 is TGTGCCAGCAGCCGGGACTTGAACACTGAAGCTTTCTTT. The chain has TRBV11-3 and TRBJ1-1; tentatively, D is TRBD1 (5 bases). This CDR3 has 13 residues. Germline loops: CDR1 SGHNT, CDR2 YENEEA. Trimming stripped 5 bases from V and 0 bases from J, with 7 bases between.

The V call is TRBV5-1, the J call TRBJ2-1, with TRBD1 matching over 11 bases. The CDR3 is 15 amino acids. The germline CDR1 and CDR2 sequences are SGHRS and YFSETQ. Losses at the gene ends were 0 bases for V and 8 bases for J; bases not matched to a gene: 4. This chain's CDR3 is CASSLGDRGGDEQFF. The CDR3 DNA is TGCGCCAGCAGCTTGGGGGACAGGGGGGGGGATGAGCAGTTCTTC.

The gene calls are TRBV5-1 and TRBJ1-1; D uncertain. CDR3 length: 15 amino acids. The germline gives CDR1 SGHRS, CDR2 YFSETQ. Between the trimmed V and J ends, which lost 0 bases and 7 bases, there was a span of 16 bases. CDR3 region: CASSLEFSGNFEAFF. As DNA, the CDR3 is TGCGCCAGCAGCTTGGAGTTCTCGGGGAATTTTGAAGCTTTCTTT.

The V gene is TRBV5-1, the J gene TRBJ1-2; 9 bases agree with TRBD1. V shed 3 bases, J shed 2 bases, and the junction held 11 bases outside the gene matches. Germline V lookup: CDR1 SGHRS, CDR2 YFSETQ. There are 17 residues in the CDR3. The CDR3 spells CASSWGGYRGPNYGYTF. The CDR3 DNA is TGCGCCAGCAGCTGGGGGGGATACAGGGGGCCGAACTATGGCTACACCTTC.

The chain is built from TRBV15 and TRBJ2-2, with unresolved D. The germline V and J ends were trimmed by 0 bases and 1 base, with 6 bases remaining between them. CDR1 and CDR2 from the germline V gene are LNHNV and YYDKDF (reference sequence). The CDR3 length is 15 residues. The chain's CDR3 is CATSRDLENTGELFF. The CDR3, as DNA: TGTGCCACCAGCAGAGATTTAGAGAACACCGGGGAGCTGTTTTTT.

The chain carries TRBV7-9 and TRBJ1-1, with a possible D match to TRBD1 (6 bases). Germline V gene lookup returns CDR1 SEHNR and CDR2 FQNEAQ (reference sequence). There are 13 residues in the CDR3. Trimming took off 2 bases at V and 8 bases at J, with 12 bases between the two ends. The CDR3 DNA sequence: TGTGCCAGCAGCTTAACGACCGGGACAGAAGCTTTCTTT. Translated: CASSLTTGTEAFF. Supplemented by reference TRBV7-9 and TRBJ1-1, the full variable domain reads DTGVSQNPRHKITKRGQNVTFRCDPISEHNRLYWYRQTLGQGPEFLTYFQNEAQLEKSRLLSDRFSAERPKGSFSTLEIQRTEQGDSAMYLCASSLTTGTEAFFGQGTRLTVV.

The table lists this clone with a few counts. The chain employs TRBV4-2 and TRBJ2-7; a weak D match, TRBD1 (5 bases). V gave up 4 bases and J gave up 6 bases, with 16 bases separating them. CDR1 and CDR2 from the germline V gene are LGHNA and YNFKEQ. CDR3 length: 14 amino acids. The CDR3 reads CASSLDLRAREQYF. The CDR3 DNA follows: TGTGCCAGCAGCCTGGACCTCAGGGCGCGCGAGCAGTACTTC.

The chain combines TRBV6-5 with TRBJ2-5; possible D gene TRBD2, 5 bases. V shed 3 bases and J shed 5 bases, with 10 bases lying between them. Germline loops: CDR1 MNHEY, CDR2 SVGAGI. The CDR3 consists of 13 residues. CDR3 region: CASSYTRLETQYF. The CDR3 bases are TGTGCCAGCAGTTATACTAGACTGGAGACCCAGTACTTC.

The chain joins TRBV11-2 to TRBJ2-1; 10 nucleotides match TRBD2. V was clipped by 2 bases and J by 8 bases; unmatched bases: 6. There are 15 residues in the CDR3. CDR1 SGHAT and CDR2 FQNNGV come from the germline V gene. The CDR3 DNA sequence: TGTGCCAGCAGCTTACAGCTAGCGGGGGTGCATGAGCAGTTCTTC. It is translated as CASSLQLAGVHEQFF.

The chain links TRBV28 to TRBJ2-1, with D possibly being TRBD2 (6 bases). The CDR3 consists of 13 residues. Trimming removed 5 bases from V and 7 bases from J, with 12 bases in between. Germline CDR1 is MDHEN and CDR2 is SYDVKM. CDR3 sequence: CASSPGRGNEQFF. Here the CDR3 DNA reads TGTGCCAGCAGTCCAGGACGGGGGAATGAGCAGTTCTTC.

The chain links TRBV4-2 to TRBJ2-1; 8 bases agree with TRBD2. Germline values: CDR1 LGHNA, CDR2 YNFKEQ. CDR3 length: 16 residues. V was clipped by 0 bases and J by 7 bases; unmatched bases: 8. The CDR3, as DNA: TGTGCCAGCAGCCAAGAAGAAGCGGGAGTCGGGAATGAGCAGTTCTTC. Its translation is CASSQEEAGVGNEQFF.

This chain joins TRBV15 and TRBJ1-2, with D perhaps TRBD1 (5 bases). Trimming pared 0 bases from V and 2 bases from J, leaving 22 bases between. CDR3 length: 19 amino acids. Germline loops: CDR1 LNHNV, CDR2 YYDKDF (reference sequence). The CDR3 region has the DNA TGTGCCACCAGCAGAGAGAAATTAGACAGCGTATCAGGGAACTATGGCTACACCTTC. Amino acid sequence: CATSREKLDSVSGNYGYTF.

V usage is TRBV18 and J usage is TRBJ1-1; TRBD1 agrees at 7 bases. The CDR3 runs to 17 residues. The germline V gene has CDR1 KGHSH and CDR2 LQKENI. V lost 4 bases, J lost 3 bases, and 14 bases stayed unmatched. The CDR3 region is CASSLGQRAMKHTEAFF. The CDR3, as DNA: TGTGCCAGCTCACTGGGACAGCGAGCCATGAAACACACTGAAGCTTTCTTT.

The chain is built from TRBV7-2 and TRBJ1-3; D gene uncertain. V dropped 1 base and J dropped 4 bases, with 5 bases sitting between them. CDR3 length: 13 residues. Germline CDR1 SGHTA, CDR2 FQGNSA. The CDR3 loop is CASSLVLGNTIYF. The CDR3 DNA reads TGTGCCAGCAGCTTAGTCCTGGGAAACACCATATATTTT.

V and J are TRBV27 and TRBJ1-1; the match to TRBD1 covers 9 bases. Germline V gene data show CDR1 as MNHEY and CDR2 as SMNVEV (reference sequence). J lost 5 bases, V lost 5 bases, and 9 bases had no gene match. The length of the CDR3 is 15 residues. CDR3 coding DNA: TGTGCCAGCAGTGCCTCGACAGGGGGAGTGACTGAAGCTTTCTTT. It translates to CASSASTGGVTEAFF.

The chain is built from TRBV15 and TRBJ1-4; D remains ambiguous. V was clipped by 0 bases and J by 6 bases, with 23 bases between them. Germline V gene sequence: CDR1 LNHNV, CDR2 YYDKDF (reference sequence). The CDR3 runs to 19 residues. This chain's CDR3 is CATSRDRIPVREVYEKLFF. In nucleotides, the CDR3 is TGTGCCACCAGCAGAGATAGGATCCCAGTGAGGGAAGTTTATGAAAAACTGTTTTTT.

The chain has TRBV19 and TRBJ2-1; possible D gene TRBD2, 5 bases. The length of the CDR3 is 15 residues. V shed 6 bases and J shed 10 bases, with 22 bases lying between them. CDR1 is LNHDA and CDR2 is SQIVND in the germline V gene (reference sequence). CDR3: CASRPRGTSEWEQFF. In nucleotides, the CDR3 is TGTGCCAGTAGACCCCGGGGAACCTCTGAATGGGAGCAGTTCTTC.

Remarks on this clone: This CDR3 is also generated by other DNA sequences in the sample. The V gene is TRBV2, the J gene TRBJ2-7; 8 nucleotides match TRBD2. CDR3 length: 14 residues. Germline assignment: CDR1 SNHLY and CDR2 FYNNEI. The V segment lost 3 bases and the J segment 4 bases; nucleotides outside the gene matches: 5. CDR3 in DNA: TGTGCCAGCAGTGATCTAGGACTAGCTTACGAGCAGTACTTC. Residues: CASSDLGLAYEQYF.

Remarks on this clone: At one of its ends the junction is not consistent with the germline gene, which may arise from a read error. V usage is TRBV18 and J usage is TRBJ2-5; TRBD1 might be the D (5 bases). The CDR3 extends over 13 amino acids. Germline V lookup: CDR1 KGHSH, CDR2 LQKENI. CDR3 nucleotides: TGTGCCGGCTCACCACAGGAGCAAGAGACCCAGTACTTC. Protein: CAGSPQEQETQYF.

The chain recombines TRBV29-1 with TRBJ2-3, with D maybe TRBD2 (6 bases). Germline CDR1 SQVTM, CDR2 ANQGSEA. CDR3 size: 14 residues. With 4 bases removed from V and 6 bases from J, the gap between germline ends came to 17 bases. CDR3 residues: CSVVGGVLRDTQYF. CDR3 coding DNA: TGCAGCGTTGTAGGCGGGGTCCTCAGGGATACGCAGTATTTT.

DNA for the CDR3: TGTGCCAGCAGCTCGGCGGTTGGGAGCCGAACACCCCTCCACTTT. Its protein is CASSSAVGSRTPLHF. The chain carries TRBV5-4 and TRBJ1-6; D call uncertain. The CDR3 loop spans 15 amino acids. The germline CDR1 and CDR2 sequences are SGHNT and YYREEE (reference sequence). Deletions cut 3 bases from V and 11 bases from J, with 18 bases between.

For the CDR3, the DNA is TGTGCCAGTAGTGTACAGGGGGCCGAGACCCAGTACTTC. This codes for CASSVQGAETQYF. V is TRBV19 and J is TRBJ2-5, with TRBD1 identical over 9 bases. Germline V gene lookup returns CDR1 LNHDA and CDR2 SQIVND (reference sequence). J lost 5 bases, V lost 5 bases, and 3 bases had no gene match. This CDR3 region has 13 residues. Combining the CDR3 with reference TRBV19 and TRBJ2-5 gives the whole variable domain DGGITQSPKYLFRKEGQNVTLSCEQNLNHDAMYWYRQDPGQGLRLIYYSQIVNDFQKGDIAEGYSVSREKKESFPLTVTSAQKNPTAFYLCASSVQGAETQYFGPGTRLLVL.